The source of this T cell receptor beta chain is a study of sequential checkpoint blockade in melanoma. This CDR3 has 16 amino acids. Per the germline V gene, CDR1 is SGDLS and CDR2 is YYNGEE. V lost 0 bases and J 3 bases, leaving 14 bases between the germline ends. The treatment: randomized to nivolumab then ipilimumab (arm A) or the reverse (arm B). This clone has just a few counts. Repertoires were generated with immunoSEQ multiplex PCR, while TCRdb's copy carries only in-frame clones and drops some. The data show several thousand clones, roughly 24% seen once. The clonotype originates from a human donor with melanoma. The chain carries TRBV9 and TRBJ2-3; either TRBD1 or TRBD2 may supply D (5 bases each). Source: tumor tissue (inferred from file names), taken from a patient given nivolumab and ipilimumab in sequence. The CDR3 DNA sequence: TGTGCCAGCAGCGTAGGTCTCCAGGGAGTAACAGATACGCAGTATTTT. It specifies CASSVGLQGVTDTQYF.